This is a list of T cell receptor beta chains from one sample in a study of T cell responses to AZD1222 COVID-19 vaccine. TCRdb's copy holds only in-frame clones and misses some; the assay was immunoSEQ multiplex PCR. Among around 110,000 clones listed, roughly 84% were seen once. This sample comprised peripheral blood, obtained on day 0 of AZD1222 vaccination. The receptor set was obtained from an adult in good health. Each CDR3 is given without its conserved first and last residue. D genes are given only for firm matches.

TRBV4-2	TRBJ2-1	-	ASSRENAVWEQF
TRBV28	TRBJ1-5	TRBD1	ASTLGDRGQPQH
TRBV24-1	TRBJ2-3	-	ATSEPGTDTQY
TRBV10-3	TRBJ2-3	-	AIATRGGGTDTQY
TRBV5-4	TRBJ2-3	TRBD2	ASSRRLGTSLDTQY
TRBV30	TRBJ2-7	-	AWEQGSYEQY
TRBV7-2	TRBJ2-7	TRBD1	ASSWGQVSSYEQY
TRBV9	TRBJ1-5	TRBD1	ASSVGGTGDQPQH
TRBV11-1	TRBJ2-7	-	ASSFDGNNFYEQY
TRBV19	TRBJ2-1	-	ASSYPYSYNEQF